This TCR beta chain was sequenced during a study of T-cell memory formation after mild COVID-19 (dated by TCRdb to about 2021). About the study as a whole: TCR sequence clusters from the two donors were largely donor specific. Longitudinal TCRalpha and TCRbeta repertoire sequencing tracked T-cell clones expanding and contracting after mild COVID-19 in a couple of donors. Two young, previously healthy adult volunteers, one female and one male, were included in the cohort. The investigation overall reported the following: From day 15 to 85, contracting clones showed balanced CD4/CD8 phenotypes, whereas a second wave of clones that expanded from day 15 to 37 leaned towards CD4+. Only two mild cases were covered in the study, and larger cohorts including severe cases with pre-infection samples were considered necessary. Contracting CD4+ clones appeared mostly in the CM and EM memory subsets, whereas CD8+ clones were enriched in EMRA. Some responding clones were detected in pre-infection memory, suggesting pre-existing cross-reactive memory T cells joined the SARS-CoV-2 response. SARS-CoV-2 specificity of the second-wave clones peaking on day 37 was not confirmed.

Ficoll-Paque density gradient centrifugation was used to isolate PBMCs. Reads for this sample came from an Illumina NovaSeq 6000. TCRalpha and TCRbeta cDNA libraries were constructed by 5'RACE with constant-segment primers, with sample barcodes and unique molecular identifiers being introduced. RNA was extracted from every sample with Trizol reagent. Libraries were amplified in two PCR steps, with a second sample barcode and Illumina TruSeq adapters added in the second step. Sequencing of the libraries was done on an Illumina NovaSeq, producing 2 x 150 bp paired-end reads. Under the source paper's analysis protocol: With migec v1.2.7, reads were demultiplexed and then collapsed into UMI-guided consensus sequences. Using mixcr v2.1.11, UMI consensuses were aligned to TRA and TRB V and J templates and then assembled into clonotypes. A clonotype was counted as expanded or contracted only if both edgeR and NoisET called the change significant, with noise models trained on biological replicates. For edgeR calls, the cutoffs were a false discovery rate-adjusted p below 0.01 and a log2 fold-change threshold of 1. PCA with hierarchical clustering of max-normalized trajectories of the 1000 most abundant clonotypes was used as exploratory dynamics analysis. Each responding clone was given a CD4 or CD8 phenotype based on the CD4+ and CD8+ repertoires, which had been sequenced separately. Using fastp at Q25 and MiXCR, TCRdb reprocessed the public reads and kept productive beta chains. Identical CDR3 protein sequences are pooled into one entry, listed with their most common genes and DNA. Here the V and J calls rest on TCRdb's processing, not on the authors' analysis. This sample has a few hundred thousand distinct CDR3 sequences in its table, and 16% of those were observed once. The top ten clonotypes cover 20% to 25% of the sample.

In this sample, this clonotype turned up a few times. Its antigen is currently not known. Per-base quality was not reported, and no clone a single base away is much larger than it. The clonotype was recovered from a man younger than 35 who had mild COVID-19 (a few samples of this study predate the infection). The sample titles of this study are shuffled in the database, so cell type and time point are left out; the donor was told from shared clones. Sequencing input: PBMCs or a T cell subset sorted from them (not recorded which).

The CDR3 protein is CASSPDSPYEQYF. The DNA reads as follows: TGCGCCAGCAGCCCCGACTCACCCTACGAGCAGTACTTC. The chain couples TRBV5-1 to TRBJ2-7, with an unclear D gene assignment. Relative to germline, V is 4 bases shorter and J is 2 bases shorter, with 10 bases between their ends. The CDR3, from cysteine to phenylalanine, totals 13 residues. This entry keeps only the CDR3 DNA: 39 bases, framed from base 1. In the germline V gene, CDR1 corresponds to SGHRS and CDR2 to YFSETQ. With the portions outside the CDR3 filled from the reference TRBV5-1 and TRBJ2-7 genes, the complete variable region becomes KAGVTQTPRYLIKTRGQQVTLSCSPISGHRSVSWYQQTPGQGLQFLFEYFSETQRNKGNFPGRFSGRQFSNSRSEMNVSTLELGDSALYLCASSPDSPYEQYFGPGTRLTVT.